This T cell receptor (beta chain) was recovered during a study of CXCR3-negative and CXCR3-positive naive CD8 T cells (dated by TCRdb to the late 2010s). General notes on the study: In total, about 140 million TRB reads were obtained, or roughly 1.5 +/- 0.3 million reads per library. The diversity and physicochemical repertoire analyses included roughly ten donors pooled from two independent experiments. The TRBV-TRBJ cluster analysis covered naive subsets from several donors and memory cells from 3 donors. Beyond this particular receptor, the publication reports: Both naive subsets had comparably high repertoire diversity, while memory CD8+ T cells had much lower repertoire diversity. TRB CDR3s from CXCR3-positive naive cells showed higher hydrophobicity (lower Kidera factor 4), lower energy, and higher strength and volume indices than CXCR3-negative naive cells. Because surface CD5, which is linked to self-reactivity in mice, was comparable between the naive subsets, TCR interaction strength was also inferred from the physicochemical properties of TRB CDR3s. Within the same donor, TRBV-TRBJ usage looked similar between naive CXCR3-negative and CXCR3-positive cells, but memory cells had distinct patterns. Freshly isolated PBMCs were used for most assays because CXCR3 expression partially decreased after cryopreservation.

Each CD8+ T cell subset was flow-sorted in triplicate, with roughly 300,000 cells per subset placed directly into RLT lysis buffer. To exclude memory contaminants, naive CD8+ T cells were stringently defined as CD45RO-CCR7+CD27+CD95-. Using standard density gradient centrifugation, peripheral blood mononuclear cells were isolated from buffy coats. Naive CXCR3-negative and CXCR3-positive CD8+ T cells were flow-sorted using a FACSAria III. Total RNA was extracted from sorted cells using an RNeasy Mini Kit. The CDR3 contains 15 residues, cysteine and phenylalanine counted. The protein alone is recorded here. Sequenced using a NextSeq 550. The Human TCR Profiling Kit (MiLaboratory) was used to make UMI-labeled 5' RACE TRB cDNA libraries. The full amount of extracted RNA was used for cDNA synthesis, and the full amount of resulting cDNA was used for PCR amplification. The libraries were made side by side, with each library going through the same number of PCR cycles. In the source study's methods: With a minimum of two reads required per UMI, MIGEC and MiXCR pulled out about 50,000 +/- 10,000 unique UMI-labeled TRB cDNA molecules from each library. An average of approximately 40,000 +/- 10,000 functional in-frame TRB CDR3 nucleotide clonotypes without stop codons was found per library. After each sample was downsampled to 5000 UMI-labeled TRB molecules, VDJtools was used to calculate diversity metrics such as normalized Shannon-Wiener and Chao1. VDJtools was used to calculate clonotype-size-weighted physicochemical properties of the central five CDR3 residues, namely interaction energy, strength, volume and Kidera factor 4. After TCRdb reprocessed the reads, each CDR3 protein sequence was kept as one row, without DNA. The V and J calls shown here were made by TCRdb, not taken from the authors' results. The sample table on file contains 100,000 to 150,000 distinct CDR3 sequences. The leading ten clones occupy 0.4% to 0.45% of the sample.

About this clonotype: It has no known antigen specificity.

The receptor chain draws on TRBV21-1 and TRBJ2-7; TCRdb names TRBD1, which stays unverified in the absence of DNA. TRBV21-1 is tagged as a pseudogene. This clonotype was sampled from a human donor in good health. Some clones in this sample may be carry-over from other donors' samples. Sequences were obtained from naive CXCR3+ CD8+ T cells from blood. Explained via the paper, the cell subset or site label denotes: CD45RO-CCR7+CD27+CD95- naive CD8+ T cells expressing CXCR3 (TNR3+). The CDR3 here reads CASSPRPDDPHEQYF.